Many counts were recorded for the clone carrying this T cell receptor (beta chain). Its antigen remains unknown. The data belong to a study of T-cell memory formation after mild COVID-19. The CDR3 is 15 amino acids. Trimming removed 5 bases at V and 6 bases at J, with 20 bases between. From germline, CDR1 is LGHNA and CDR2 YSLEER. General observations from the study: For contracting clones, CD4+ ones sat mainly in CM and EM, CD8+ in EMRA.

One entry per CDR3 protein results from TCRdb running MiXCR on the 5' RACE reads. There are about 210,000 distinct CDR3 sequences in the sample; over 9.5% occur only once, and 2.5% to 3.5% lies in the top ten. The sample comprised PBMCs or a T cell subset sorted from them (not recorded which). This clonotype was obtained from a man younger than 30 who had mild COVID-19 (a few samples of this study predate the infection). Cell type and time point are not known. This chain uses TRBV4-3 with TRBJ2-7; possibly TRBD1 for D (6 bases). The CDR3: CASSGSMGRGAEQYF. DNA for the CDR3: TGCGCCAGCAGCGGCAGCATGGGCAGGGGTGCCGAGCAGTACTTC.